The subject of this entry is one T cell receptor (beta chain). Its specificity is not known. Sequenced by immunoSEQ multiplex PCR; TCRdb stores in-frame clones only, minus some. The table has some 1,600,000 clones, under 99% seen once. This sample is drawn from a study of shared clonotypes between healthy human individuals. Findings and limits, study-wide: The low donor count limited represented genetic and exposure-history diversity. Generation probabilities were higher for clonotypes shared across all four sorted-subset donors than for unshared ones. Sharing of clonotypes among donors was expected to vary with sequencing depth.

CDR3 length: 14 amino acids. V was pared by 6 bases and J by 3 bases, with 15 bases between. The V gene's germline CDR1 is MDHEN and CDR2 SYDVKM. The TCR sequence derives from a young man in good health. Material: naive CD4+ T cells sorted from blood. Specified subset: CD45RA+ positively selected. The V gene is TRBV28, the J gene TRBJ2-7; D not resolved. The CDR3 here is CASSPPRRLYEQYF. In DNA, the CDR3 is TGTGCCAGCAGCCCCCCACGGAGACTCTACGAGCAGTACTTC.